The 32 T cell receptor beta chains reported below all come from one sample, sequenced in a study of beta chain features in type 1 diabetes. The study's findings and limits: Shortening of TCRB CDR3s, moderate but significant, appeared in all four CD4+ subsets of Type 1 diabetes patients.

The sequenced template was cDNA made from the entire isolated RNA. Here immunoSEQ multiplex PCR was the method, and the copy in TCRdb shows in-frame clones only, minus some. Of roughly 240,000 clones listed, 24% are singletons. No antigen has been identified for these receptors. The sequenced sample consisted of naive CD4+ T cells from blood. Source of these receptors: a woman aged 25-40 years with type 1 diabetes.

This clone was seen only a few times. The chain carries TRBV30 and TRBJ2-5; 7 bases are a match to TRBD2. The CDR3 length is 17 residues. V was clipped by 0 bases and J by 0 bases; unmatched bases: 10. CDR1 is GTSNPN and CDR2 is SVGIG in the germline V gene (reference sequence). CDR3 bases: TGTGCCTGGAGTGTCGGCCTAGCGGTTTTGTACCAAGAGACCCAGTACTTC. Amino acid sequence: CAWSVGLAVLYQETQYF. The full variable domain, its missing parts supplied by reference TRBV30 and TRBJ2-5, is SQTIHQWPATLVQPVGSPLSLECTVEGTSNPNLYWYRQAAGRGLQLLFYSVGIGQISSEVPQNLSASRPQDRQFILSSKKLLLSDSGFYLCAWSVGLAVLYQETQYFGPGTRLLVL.

This chain links TRBV30 with TRBJ2-3; TRBD2 aligns across 14 bases. Germline trimming cut 3 bases from V and 4 bases from J; bases unmatched to any gene: 3. CDR3 length equals 15 residues. Germline assignment: CDR1 GTSNPN and CDR2 SVGIG (reference sequence). In DNA form, the CDR3 reads TGTGCCTGGAGCGGGACTAGCGGGAGCGCAGATACGCAGTATTTT. This sequence encodes CAWSGTSGSADTQYF.

There are a few counts of this clone. V is TRBV16 and J is TRBJ1-5; tentative D call: TRBD1 (5 bases). Looked up from germline, CDR1 is KGHSY and CDR2 is FQNENV. Between the trimmed V and J ends, which lost 7 bases and 7 bases, there was a span of 14 bases. This CDR3 has 13 residues. The CDR3 DNA follows: TGTGCCAGCACCCCAGGGTTCGGACAGCCCCAGCATTTT. Its protein is CASTPGFGQPQHF.

The V call is TRBV29-1, the J call TRBJ2-1, with 10 bases lining up with TRBD2. V trimming: 8 bases; J trimming: 5 bases; junction bases outside the gene matches: 9. The CDR3 spans 14 residues. CDR1 and CDR2 from the germline V gene are SQVTM and ANQGSEA. CDR3 amino acids: CSTLRTSGDNEQFF. The CDR3 coding sequence is TGCAGCACCCTCCGGACTAGCGGTGACAATGAGCAGTTCTTC.

The V call is TRBV14, the J call TRBJ2-7; D is perhaps TRBD1 (6 bases). The CDR3 loop spans 13 amino acids. Germline V CDR1 and CDR2: SGHDN, FVKESK. The V end lost 4 bases, the J end lost 3 bases, and 10 bases lay between the germline ends. CDR3 DNA sequence: TGTGCCAGCAGCCCGCGGACAGTCTACGAGCAGTACTTC. Protein sequence: CASSPRTVYEQYF.

This clone was counted only a few times. CDR3 amino acids: CASSLDPTGAQYF. The DNA for the CDR3 is TGCGCCAGCAGCTTGGATCCAACGGGAGCACAGTACTTC. The chain links TRBV5-1 to TRBJ2-5, with D maybe TRBD2 (6 bases). There are 13 residues in the CDR3. V was pared by 0 bases and J by 11 bases, with 14 bases between. Per germline, CDR1 SGHRS and CDR2 YFSETQ.

This clone was seen more than once but under ten times. The chain combines TRBV5-1 with TRBJ2-7, with a possible D match to TRBD2 (6 bases). This CDR3 has 14 residues. Germline loops: CDR1 SGHRS, CDR2 YFSETQ. V was trimmed by 3 bases and J by 7 bases, leaving 17 bases between them. The CDR3: CASSSGGGAGEQYF. CDR3 coding DNA: TGCGCCAGCAGCTCCGGTGGAGGGGCAGGGGAGCAGTACTTC. The full variable domain, in which reference TRBV5-1 and TRBJ2-7 provide the parts outside the CDR3, is KAGVTQTPRYLIKTRGQQVTLSCSPISGHRSVSWYQQTPGQGLQFLFEYFSETQRNKGNFPGRFSGRQFSNSRSEMNVSTLELGDSALYLCASSSGGGAGEQYFGPGTRLTVT.

This clone was detected a few times. The chain has TRBV9 and TRBJ2-1; D is ambiguous. CDR3 length equals 12 residues. Germline-derived CDR1 and CDR2 are SGDLS and YYNGEE. The V end was cut by 3 bases, the J end by 4 bases, with 5 bases between. The CDR3 is CASSAPYNEQFF. In DNA form, the CDR3 reads TGTGCCAGCAGCGCCCCGTACAATGAGCAGTTCTTC.

V gene TRBV2 combines with J gene TRBJ2-5; D call uncertain. This CDR3 comprises 12 residues. Germline assignment: CDR1 SNHLY and CDR2 FYNNEI. V was clipped by 4 bases and J by 0 bases, with 3 bases between them. DNA for the CDR3: TGTGCCAGCAGTGCGTACCAAGAGACCCAGTACTTC. This gives the protein CASSAYQETQYF.

This clone was seen only a few times. This same CDR3 is encoded by further DNA sequences in the sample. The chain's CDR3 is CSVDQGTEAFF. DNA of the CDR3: TGCAGCGTTGACCAGGGCACTGAAGCTTTCTTT. This rearrangement joins TRBV29-1 to TRBJ1-1; tentatively, D is TRBD1 (5 bases). The length of the CDR3 is 11 residues. Germline CDR1 and CDR2: SQVTM and ANQGSEA. Trimming stripped 3 bases from V and 4 bases from J, with 6 bases between.

The CDR3: CASRSQGNANTEAFF. CDR3 in DNA: TGTGCCAGCAGATCACAGGGGAATGCTAACACTGAAGCTTTCTTT. The chain is built from TRBV2 and TRBJ1-1; 7 positions agree with TRBD1. Germline CDR1 and CDR2: SNHLY and FYNNEI. The CDR3 is 15 residues long. Trimming at V came to 6 bases and at J to 2 bases, leaving 9 bases not matched to a gene. The whole variable domain, remainder taken from reference TRBV2 and TRBJ1-1, is EPEVTQTPSHQVTQMGQEVILRCVPISNHLYFYWYRQILGQKVEFLVSFYNNEISEKSEIFDDQFSVERPDGSNFTLKIRSTKLEDSAMYFCASRSQGNANTEAFFGQGTRLTVV.

This clone was seen only a few times. The V gene is TRBV4-1, the J gene TRBJ1-2; D possibly corresponds to TRBD1 (6 bases). Germline CDR1 MGHRA, CDR2 YSYEKL. CDR3 size: 14 residues. The V gene lost 6 bases and the J gene lost 4 bases, with 15 bases spanning the gap. The CDR3 nucleotides read TGCGCCAGCAGTTCCCCGGGGACACGCTATGGCTACACCTTC. Its translation: CASSSPGTRYGYTF.

The chain couples TRBV11-3 to TRBJ2-6; possible D gene TRBD1, 6 bases. CDR3 length equals 16 residues. Looked up from germline, CDR1 is SGHNT and CDR2 is YENEEA. Trimming cost V 3 bases and J 0 bases, with 9 bases left between them. CDR3 loop: CASSFTGFSGANVLTF. In DNA, the CDR3 is TGTGCCAGCAGCTTCACAGGGTTCTCTGGGGCCAACGTCCTGACTTTC.

This clone was recorded a few times. The rearrangement links TRBV30 to TRBJ2-3, with 8 positions matching TRBD2. This CDR3 is 13 amino acids long. CDR1 and CDR2 (germline): GTSNPN, SVGIG (reference sequence). With 5 bases clipped from V and 0 bases from J, the junction kept 1 base outside the gene matches. The CDR3, as DNA: TGTGCCTGGGCTAGCGGGAGCACAGATACGCAGTATTTT. Translated, it gives CAWASGSTDTQYF.

A few counts support this clone. A junction end diverges from the germline sequence, so it may reflect a read error. J is TRBJ2-1 and V is TRBV5-4, with D possibly being TRBD1 (6 bases). This CDR3 spans 17 amino acids. CDR1 SGHNT and CDR2 YYREEE come from the germline V gene (reference sequence). Written as DNA, the CDR3 is TGTGCCAGCAGCTCACAGGACAGCCAAACATCCATCCGAGCAGGGCTCTTC. This codes for CASSSQDSQTSIRAGLF.

This chain joins TRBV9 and TRBJ1-1, with TRBD1 as a possible D gene (5 bases). Per the germline V gene, CDR1 is SGDLS and CDR2 is YYNGEE. The V end lost 1 base, the J end lost 5 bases, and 9 bases lay between the germline ends. There are 13 residues in the CDR3. The DNA of the CDR3 is TGTGCCAGCAGCGTAATGGGGGGGACTGAAGCTTTCTTT. Residues: CASSVMGGTEAFF.

On this clone itself: Distinct nucleotide sequences in the sample also encode this CDR3. This chain joins TRBV28 and TRBJ1-1; D is perhaps TRBD1 (6 bases). The germline CDR1 and CDR2 sequences are MDHEN and SYDVKM. This CDR3 is 14 amino acids long. The ends were cut back, 5 bases at V and 0 bases at J, with 10 bases in the middle. The CDR3 here is CASSPGGLNTEAFF. The CDR3 coding sequence is TGTGCCAGCAGTCCCGGGGGGCTGAACACTGAAGCTTTCTTT.

Only a few counts were recorded for this clone. The CDR3 protein is CASSSGLQQPYEQYF. The CDR3 DNA reads TGTGCCAGTAGTTCGGGACTTCAGCAACCGTACGAGCAGTACTTC. The rearrangement joins TRBV19 to TRBJ2-7, with D maybe TRBD2 (6 bases). The CDR3 contains 15 residues. From germline, CDR1 is LNHDA and CDR2 SQIVND (reference sequence). The ends were cut back, 5 bases at V and 4 bases at J, with 18 bases in the middle.

This chain joins TRBV10-3 and TRBJ2-1, with D tentatively TRBD2 (6 bases). Trimming cost V 4 bases and J 7 bases, with 20 bases left between them. Germline CDR1 and CDR2: ENHRY and SYGVKD. This CDR3 spans 16 amino acids. The CDR3 loop is CAISVSWAEGRNEQFF. The CDR3 nucleotides read TGTGCCATCAGTGTAAGTTGGGCGGAGGGCAGGAATGAGCAGTTCTTC.

This clone was counted between two and nine times. V and J are TRBV2 and TRBJ2-7; 9 bases are shared with TRBD2. CDR1 and CDR2 from the germline V gene are SNHLY and FYNNEI. Unmatched junction bases numbered 4, after V lost 5 bases and J lost 2 bases. The CDR3 totals 14 residues. CDR3 nucleotides: TGTGCCAGCAGTCCCGGGACTAGCACCTACGAGCAGTACTTC. It translates to CASSPGTSTYEQYF.

This clone was seen a handful of times. The V call is TRBV30, the J call TRBJ1-2, with unresolved D. V was pared by 5 bases and J by 1 base, with 8 bases between. This CDR3 region has 12 residues. Germline CDR1 reads GTSNPN; CDR2 reads SVGIG (reference sequence). For the CDR3, the DNA is TGTGCCTGGGAGGATTTTAACTATGGCTACACCTTC. Amino acid sequence: CAWEDFNYGYTF.

The chain couples TRBV4-2 to TRBJ2-7; 16 nucleotides agree with TRBD2. This CDR3 spans 19 amino acids. With V trimmed by 3 bases and J by 0 bases, 8 bases remained unmatched. In germline, CDR1 is LGHNA, CDR2 YNFKEQ. The DNA for the CDR3 is TGTGCCAGCAGCCAGGGACTAGCGGGAGGGCTCTCCCGCTCCTACGAGCAGTACTTC. Translated: CASSQGLAGGLSRSYEQYF.

The chain couples TRBV27 to TRBJ1-2, with 7 positions matching TRBD1. The CDR3 covers 14 residues. Germline V gene sequence: CDR1 MNHEY, CDR2 SMNVEV (reference sequence). The V gene end was trimmed by 5 bases and the J gene end by 5 bases; junction bases not matched to a gene: 8. The CDR3, as DNA: TGTGCCAGCAGTCTCCGACAGGGACCATATGGCTACACCTTC. Its translation is CASSLRQGPYGYTF.

About this clone: This CDR3 is also generated by other DNA sequences in the sample. This sequence joins TRBV7-9 and TRBJ1-2; TRBD1 matches at 9 bases. The CDR3 runs to 12 residues. CDR1 is SEHNR and CDR2 is FQNEAQ in the germline V gene (reference sequence). J was trimmed by 6 bases and V by 5 bases; bases with no gene match: 1. In DNA form, the CDR3 reads TGTGCCAGCAGCCGGGACAGGGATGGCTACACCTTC. Its protein is CASSRDRDGYTF.

This clone was picked up one time. This chain uses TRBV11-3 with TRBJ2-6; D is possibly TRBD1 (5 bases). This CDR3 comprises 15 residues. The germline V gene has CDR1 SGHNT and CDR2 YENEEA. V dropped 1 base and J dropped 4 bases, with 8 bases sitting between them. CDR3 coding DNA: TGTGCCAGCAGCTTAGGGGGCTCCGGGGCCAACGTCCTGACTTTC. Translation: CASSLGGSGANVLTF.

The chain links TRBV18 to TRBJ2-5; D may be TRBD2 (5 bases). Trimming removed 2 bases from V and 5 bases from J, with 15 bases in between. Germline values: CDR1 KGHSH, CDR2 LQKENI. The CDR3 is made up of 15 amino acids. Here the CDR3 reads CASSPKFTGEETQYF. The CDR3 DNA is TGTGCCAGCTCACCAAAATTCACCGGGGAGGAGACCCAGTACTTC.

The rearrangement joins TRBV4-2 to TRBJ1-5, with 8 bases identical to TRBD1. The germline CDR1 and CDR2 sequences are LGHNA and YNFKEQ. After removal of 3 bases from V and 7 bases from J, the junction contained 14 bases not matched to a gene. The length of the CDR3 is 17 residues. This chain's CDR3 is CASSHPAAGGFGQPQHF. Here the CDR3 DNA reads TGTGCCAGCAGCCATCCCGCGGCAGGGGGCTTCGGCCAGCCCCAGCATTTT.

The J gene is TRBJ2-1, the V gene TRBV29-1, with 7 positions matching TRBD2. V shed 7 bases and J 2 bases; nucleotides not matched to a gene: 11. CDR3 length: 15 residues. The V gene's germline CDR1 is SQVTM and CDR2 ANQGSEA. The CDR3: CSAHTSVNPYNEQFF. CDR3 nucleotides: TGCAGCGCCCATACTAGCGTCAACCCCTACAATGAGCAGTTCTTC.

The chain is built from TRBV27 and TRBJ2-1; 10 nucleotides line up with TRBD2. The CDR3 spans 18 residues. CDR1 and CDR2 from the germline V gene are MNHEY and SMNVEV (reference sequence). Unmatched junction bases numbered 16, after V lost 3 bases and J lost 8 bases. The CDR3 reads CASSFGLAGVSSGDEQFF. The CDR3 DNA reads as TGTGCCAGCAGTTTCGGGCTAGCGGGAGTAAGTTCCGGGGATGAGCAGTTCTTC.

V usage is TRBV14 and J usage is TRBJ2-1, with 13 bases that match TRBD2. There are 16 residues in the CDR3. V shed 6 bases, J shed 7 bases, and the junction held 9 bases outside the gene matches. Germline lookup yields CDR1 SGHDN and CDR2 FVKESK. The CDR3 reads CASRALAGGPRNEQFF. The CDR3, as DNA: TGTGCCAGCAGAGCACTAGCGGGAGGGCCAAGGAATGAGCAGTTCTTC.

V gene TRBV1 combines with J gene TRBJ2-1; TRBD2 was called by the table and not checked on the DNA. TRBV1 constitutes a pseudogene. The CDR3 extends over 11 amino acids. The CDR3 DNA follows: TGCACCAGCAGCGCTAGCTGTGAGCAGTTCTTC. It codes for CTSSASCEQFF.

This clone was seen a handful of times. V usage is TRBV5-4 and J usage is TRBJ2-1, with 8 bases aligning to TRBD2. From germline, CDR1 is SGHNT and CDR2 YYREEE (reference sequence). V trimming: 0 bases; J trimming: 6 bases; junction bases outside the gene matches: 2. CDR3 length: 14 amino acids. The CDR3 protein is CASSLGGTSNEQFF. The CDR3 DNA sequence: TGTGCCAGCAGCTTGGGCGGGACTAGCAATGAGCAGTTCTTC.